The sequence of this T cell receptor beta chain was determined in a study of T cells in Graves' hyperthyroidism and ophthalmopathy. Study-level points and caveats: Most clonotypes expanded in thyroid above 0.001 were likewise present in blood.

Amplified TCR beta CDR3 regions came from RNA transcripts. HTBI primers drove first-round RT-PCR of the TCR CDR3. One entry per CDR3 protein results from TCRdb running MiXCR on the multiplex PCR reads. Counted here are over 350,000 distinct CDR3 sequences, under 15% occurring once; the ten biggest clones make up approximately 13%. On this clonotype: Antigen specificity is unknown. It may be a read error: a sequence one base away is much more abundant.

This sequence was found in a man younger than 30 with Graves' ophthalmopathy. Sequenced sample: blood.

The CDR3 DNA is TGTGTCAGCAGCCCCACGGGACACTCTGATCAGCCCCAGCATTTT. Its protein is CVSSPTGHSDQPQHF. The chain combines TRBV3-1 with TRBJ1-5; D perhaps matches TRBD1 (6 bases). The CDR3 runs 15 residues. CDR1 is LGHDT, CDR2 YNNKEL, per germline (reference sequence).